These 5 T cell receptor beta chains were sequenced from one sample in a study of blood T cell repertoires in COVID-19. The assay was immunoSEQ multiplex PCR, and TCRdb's table has in-frame clones only and misses some. The data show tens of thousands of clones, approximately 79% seen once. Sequenced sample: peripheral blood. Receptors were obtained from a man in his 70s with acute or convalescent COVID-19.

The chain links TRBV6-6 to TRBJ2-2; tentatively, D is TRBD1 (6 bases). This CDR3 region has 15 residues. Trimming cost V 6 bases and J 0 bases, with 11 bases left between them. Germline loops: CDR1 MNHNY, CDR2 SVGAGI (reference sequence). CDR3 sequence: CASSQGHSNTGELFF. As DNA, the CDR3 is TGTGCCAGCAGCCAGGGACACTCGAACACCGGGGAGCTGTTTTTT.

This chain joins TRBV6-6 and TRBJ1-1, with 7 positions matching TRBD1. Trimming at V came to 6 bases and at J to 1 base, leaving 5 bases not matched to a gene. The CDR3 extends over 14 amino acids. CDR1 is MNHNY and CDR2 is SVGAGI in the germline V gene (reference sequence). CDR3 amino acids: CASSSGQWNTEAFF. In DNA form, the CDR3 reads TGTGCCAGCAGCTCGGGACAGTGGAACACTGAAGCTTTCTTT.

V gene TRBV20-1 combines with J gene TRBJ1-1, with a possible D match to TRBD1 (6 bases). Germline CDR1 reads DFQATT; CDR2 reads SNEGSKA (reference sequence). The V end was cut by 3 bases, the J end by 2 bases, with 16 bases between. This CDR3 is built from 15 residues. The CDR3 DNA follows: TGCAGTGCTAGTCATCCAGGGGAAGGAAACACTGAAGCTTTCTTT. Amino acids: CSASHPGEGNTEAFF.

V is TRBV3-1 (or the pseudogene TRBV3-2) and J is TRBJ1-5, with D hard to call. The CDR3 contains 13 residues. The germline V gene encodes CDR1 LGHDT and CDR2 YNNKEL (reference sequence). Trimming left V 2 bases short and J 0 bases short, with 2 bases between. CDR3 loop: CASSQYSNQPQHF. The CDR3 coding sequence is TGTGCCAGCAGCCAATATAGCAATCAGCCCCAGCATTTT.

The V and J genes are TRBV11-2 and TRBJ2-7, with D maybe TRBD1 (6 bases). Germline assignment: CDR1 SGHAT and CDR2 FQNNGV. The V gene lost 6 bases and the J gene lost 6 bases, with 9 bases spanning the gap. The CDR3 is 11 residues long. CDR3 sequence reads: CASRQGGEQYF. CDR3 DNA: TGTGCCAGCAGGCAAGGGGGCGAGCAGTACTTC.